This T cell receptor beta chain originates from a study of beta chain features in type 1 diabetes. A sort by CD45RO/CCR7/CD25/CD127/CD95/CD27 yielded CD4+ naive, central memory, regulatory and stem cell-like memory cells. The germline CDR1 and CDR2 sequences are GTSNPN and SVGIG (reference sequence). The CDR3 totals 14 residues. Trimming cost V 0 bases and J 4 bases, with 10 bases left between them. Expressed TCRB transcripts were sequenced because the isolated RNA had all been reverse transcribed beforehand. Generated by immunoSEQ multiplex PCR, the TCRdb table keeps only in-frame clones and is missing some. There are about 260,000 clones in the sample; roughly 70% occur only once, and almost 0.055% lies in the top ten.

The gene calls are TRBV30 and TRBJ1-5; unclear D gene. The receptor was isolated from a man aged 30 to 39 in good health. Sequenced material: naive CD4+ T cells from blood. CDR3 sequence reads: CAWSVLSQNQPQHF. The CDR3 nucleotides read TGTGCCTGGAGTGTCCTCAGTCAGAATCAGCCCCAGCATTTT.